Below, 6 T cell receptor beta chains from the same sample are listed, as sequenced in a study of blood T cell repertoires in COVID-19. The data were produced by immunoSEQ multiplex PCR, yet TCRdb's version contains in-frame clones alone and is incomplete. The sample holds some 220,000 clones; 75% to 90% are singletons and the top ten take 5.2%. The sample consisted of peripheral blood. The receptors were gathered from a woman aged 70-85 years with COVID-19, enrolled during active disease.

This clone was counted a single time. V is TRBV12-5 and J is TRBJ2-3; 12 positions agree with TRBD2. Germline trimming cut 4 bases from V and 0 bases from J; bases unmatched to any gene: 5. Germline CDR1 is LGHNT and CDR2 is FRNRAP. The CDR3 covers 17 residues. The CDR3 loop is CASGSGTSGFSTDTQYF. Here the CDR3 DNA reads TGTGCTAGTGGTTCCGGGACTAGCGGGTTTAGCACAGATACGCAGTATTTT.

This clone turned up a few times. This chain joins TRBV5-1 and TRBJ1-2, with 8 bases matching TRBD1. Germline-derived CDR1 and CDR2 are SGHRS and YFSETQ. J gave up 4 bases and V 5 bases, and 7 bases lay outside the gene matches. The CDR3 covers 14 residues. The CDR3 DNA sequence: TGCGCCAGCAGACCACAGGGGGTCGGCTATGGCTACACCTTC. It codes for CASRPQGVGYGYTF.

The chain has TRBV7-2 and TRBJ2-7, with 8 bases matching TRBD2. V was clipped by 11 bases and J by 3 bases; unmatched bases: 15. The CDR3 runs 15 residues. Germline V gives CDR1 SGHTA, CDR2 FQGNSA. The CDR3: CASALTGTRVYEQYF. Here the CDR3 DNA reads TGTGCCTCGGCCCTTACCGGGACTAGGGTCTACGAGCAGTACTTC. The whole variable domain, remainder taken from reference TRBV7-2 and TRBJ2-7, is GAGVSQSPSNKVTEKGKDVELRCDPISGHTALYWYRQSLGQGLEFLIYFQGNSAPDKSGLPSDRFSAERTGGSVSTLTIQRTQQEDSAVYLCASALTGTRVYEQYFGPGTRLTVT.

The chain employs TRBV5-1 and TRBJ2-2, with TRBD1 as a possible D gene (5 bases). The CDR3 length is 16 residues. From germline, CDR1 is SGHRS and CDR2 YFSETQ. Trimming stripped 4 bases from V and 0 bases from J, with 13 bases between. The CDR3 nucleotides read TGCGCCAGCAGCCCCCAGGGCTCCGCGAACACCGGGGAGCTGTTTTTT. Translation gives CASSPQGSANTGELFF.

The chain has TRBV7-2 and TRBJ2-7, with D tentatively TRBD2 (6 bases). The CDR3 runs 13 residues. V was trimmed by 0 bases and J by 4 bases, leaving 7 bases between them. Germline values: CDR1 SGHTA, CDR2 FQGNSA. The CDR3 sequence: CASSLARGYEQYF. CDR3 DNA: TGTGCCAGCAGCTTAGCGCGGGGTTACGAGCAGTACTTC.

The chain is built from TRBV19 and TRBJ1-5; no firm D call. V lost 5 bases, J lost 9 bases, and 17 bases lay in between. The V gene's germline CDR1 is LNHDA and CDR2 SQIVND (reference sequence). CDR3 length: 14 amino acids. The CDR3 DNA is TGTGCCAGTAGTTTCCGGGAGCCAGTAGGGCCCCAGCATTTT. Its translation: CASSFREPVGPQHF.